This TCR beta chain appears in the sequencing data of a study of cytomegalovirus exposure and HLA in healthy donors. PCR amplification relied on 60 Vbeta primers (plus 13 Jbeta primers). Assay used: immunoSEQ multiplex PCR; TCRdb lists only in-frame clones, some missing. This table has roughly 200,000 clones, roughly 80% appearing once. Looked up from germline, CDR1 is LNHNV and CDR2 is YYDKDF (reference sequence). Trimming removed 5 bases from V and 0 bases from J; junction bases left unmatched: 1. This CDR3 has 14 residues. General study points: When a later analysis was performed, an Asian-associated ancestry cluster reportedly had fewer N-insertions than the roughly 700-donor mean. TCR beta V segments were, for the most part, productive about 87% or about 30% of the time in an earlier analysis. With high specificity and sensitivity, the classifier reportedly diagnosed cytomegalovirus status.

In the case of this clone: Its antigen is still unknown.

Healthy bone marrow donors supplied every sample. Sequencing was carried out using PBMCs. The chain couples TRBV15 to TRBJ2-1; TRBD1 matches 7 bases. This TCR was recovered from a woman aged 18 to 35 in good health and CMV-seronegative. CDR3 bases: TGTGCCACCAGCGGGGACAGCTCCTACAATGAGCAGTTCTTC. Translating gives CATSGDSSYNEQFF.